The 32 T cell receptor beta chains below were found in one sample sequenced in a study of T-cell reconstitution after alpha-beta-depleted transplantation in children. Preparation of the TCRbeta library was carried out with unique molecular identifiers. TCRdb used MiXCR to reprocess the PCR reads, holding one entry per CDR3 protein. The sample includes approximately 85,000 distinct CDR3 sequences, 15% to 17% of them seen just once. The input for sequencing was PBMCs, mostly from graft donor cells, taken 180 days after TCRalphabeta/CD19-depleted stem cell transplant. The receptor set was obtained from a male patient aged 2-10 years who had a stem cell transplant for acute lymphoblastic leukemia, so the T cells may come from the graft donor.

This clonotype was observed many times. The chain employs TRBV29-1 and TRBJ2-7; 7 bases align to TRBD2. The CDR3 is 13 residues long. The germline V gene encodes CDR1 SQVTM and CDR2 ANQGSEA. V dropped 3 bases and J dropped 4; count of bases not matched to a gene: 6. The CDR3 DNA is TGCAGCGTTGAGGAGGTGGGGGGGTACGAGCAGTACTTC. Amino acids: CSVEEVGGYEQYF.

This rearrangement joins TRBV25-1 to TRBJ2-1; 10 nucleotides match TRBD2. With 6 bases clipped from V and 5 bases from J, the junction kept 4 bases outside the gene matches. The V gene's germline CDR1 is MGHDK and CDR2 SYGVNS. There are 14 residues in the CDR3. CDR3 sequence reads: CASRTSGGDNEQFF. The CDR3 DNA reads TGTGCCAGCAGGACGAGCGGGGGGGACAATGAGCAGTTCTTC.

This CDR3 reads CSASGTGYEQYF. CDR3 sequence (DNA): TGCAGTGCTAGTGGGACGGGCTACGAGCAGTACTTC. The gene calls are TRBV20-1 and TRBJ2-7, with D perhaps given as TRBD1 or TRBD2 (5 bases each). The CDR3 has 12 amino acids. V shed 3 bases and J shed 3 bases, with 9 bases lying between them. Germline CDR1 is DFQATT and CDR2 is SNEGSKA (reference sequence).

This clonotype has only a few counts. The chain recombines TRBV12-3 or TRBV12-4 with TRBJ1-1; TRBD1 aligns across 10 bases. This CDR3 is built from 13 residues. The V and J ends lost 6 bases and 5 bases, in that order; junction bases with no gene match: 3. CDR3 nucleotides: TGTGCCAGCAGAGGGACAGGGGCGACTGAAGCTTTCTTT. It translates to CASRGTGATEAFF.

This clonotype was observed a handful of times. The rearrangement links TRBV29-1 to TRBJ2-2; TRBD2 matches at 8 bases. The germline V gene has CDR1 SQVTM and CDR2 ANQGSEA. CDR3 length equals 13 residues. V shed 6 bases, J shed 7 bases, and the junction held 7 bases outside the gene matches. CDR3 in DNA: TGCAGCGTGCGGGGGGATGTAGGCGGGGAGCTGTTTTTT. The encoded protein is CSVRGDVGGELFF.

The DNA of the CDR3 is TGCGCCAGCAGCCAAGAGAATGTTGGCTGGGCGGCAGATACGCAGTATTTT. It translates to CASSQENVGWAADTQYF. The rearrangement links TRBV4-3 to TRBJ2-3; D gene unclear. CDR1 is LGHNA, CDR2 YSLEER, per germline. Trimming cost V 0 bases and J 4 bases, with 17 bases left between them. The CDR3 is 17 residues long.

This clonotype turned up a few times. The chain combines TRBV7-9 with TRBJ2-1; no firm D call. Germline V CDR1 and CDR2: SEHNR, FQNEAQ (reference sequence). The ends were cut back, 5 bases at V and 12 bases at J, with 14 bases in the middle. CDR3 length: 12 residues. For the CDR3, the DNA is TGTGCCAGCAGCGCGGATGACGAGAGGCAGTTCTTC. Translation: CASSADDERQFF.

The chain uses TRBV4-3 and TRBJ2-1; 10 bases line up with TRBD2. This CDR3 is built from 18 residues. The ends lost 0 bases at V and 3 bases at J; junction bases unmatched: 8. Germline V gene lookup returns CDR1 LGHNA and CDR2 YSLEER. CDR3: CASSQDGGSGGFYNEQFF. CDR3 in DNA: TGCGCCAGCAGCCAAGATGGGGGTAGCGGGGGGTTCTACAATGAGCAGTTCTTC.

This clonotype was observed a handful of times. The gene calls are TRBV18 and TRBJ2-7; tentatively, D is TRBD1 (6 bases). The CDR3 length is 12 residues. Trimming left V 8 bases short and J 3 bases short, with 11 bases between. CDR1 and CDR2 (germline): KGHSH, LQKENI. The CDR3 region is CASHGDNYEQYF. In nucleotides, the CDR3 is TGTGCCAGCCACGGGGACAACTACGAGCAGTACTTC. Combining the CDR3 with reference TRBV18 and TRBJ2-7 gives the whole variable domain NAGVMQNPRHLVRRRGQEARLRCSPMKGHSHVYWYRQLPEEGLKFMVYLQKENIIDESGMPKERFSAEFPKEGPSILRIQQVVRGDSAAYFCASHGDNYEQYFGPGTRLTVT.

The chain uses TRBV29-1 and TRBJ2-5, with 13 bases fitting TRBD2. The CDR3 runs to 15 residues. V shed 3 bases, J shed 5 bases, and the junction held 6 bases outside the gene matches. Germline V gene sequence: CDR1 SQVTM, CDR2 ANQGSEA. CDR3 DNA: TGCAGCGTTGACCGGACTAGCGGGGGACGGGAGACCCAGTACTTC. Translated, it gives CSVDRTSGGRETQYF.

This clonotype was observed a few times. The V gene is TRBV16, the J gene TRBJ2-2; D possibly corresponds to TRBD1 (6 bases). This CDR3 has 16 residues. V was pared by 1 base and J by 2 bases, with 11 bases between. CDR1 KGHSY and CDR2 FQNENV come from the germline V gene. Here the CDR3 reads CASSQFSQGNTGELFF. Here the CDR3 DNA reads TGTGCCAGCAGCCAATTTTCACAGGGAAACACCGGGGAGCTGTTTTTT.

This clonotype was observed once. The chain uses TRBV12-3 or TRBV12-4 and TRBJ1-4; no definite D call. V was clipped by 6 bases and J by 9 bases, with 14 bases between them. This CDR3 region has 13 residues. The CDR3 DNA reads TGTGCCAGCAGCTGGACCGACGGGCAAAAACTGTTTTTT. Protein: CASSWTDGQKLFF.

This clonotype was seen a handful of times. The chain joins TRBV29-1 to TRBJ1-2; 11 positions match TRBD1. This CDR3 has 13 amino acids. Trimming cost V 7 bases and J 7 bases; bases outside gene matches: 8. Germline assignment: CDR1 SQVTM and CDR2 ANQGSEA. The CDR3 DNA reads TGCAGCGGATCAACCGGGACAGGGGGTGGCTACACCTTC. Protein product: CSGSTGTGGGYTF.

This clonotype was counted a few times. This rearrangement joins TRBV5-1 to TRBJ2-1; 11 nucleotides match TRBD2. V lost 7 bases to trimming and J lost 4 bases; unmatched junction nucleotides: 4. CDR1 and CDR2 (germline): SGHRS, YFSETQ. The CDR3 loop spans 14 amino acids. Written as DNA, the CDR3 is TGCGCCAGCGGGGGGACTAGCGGTTACAATGAGCAGTTCTTC. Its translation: CASGGTSGYNEQFF. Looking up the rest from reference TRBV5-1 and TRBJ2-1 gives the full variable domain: KAGVTQTPRYLIKTRGQQVTLSCSPISGHRSVSWYQQTPGQGLQFLFEYFSETQRNKGNFPGRFSGRQFSNSRSEMNVSTLELGDSALYLCASGGTSGYNEQFFGPGTRLTVL.

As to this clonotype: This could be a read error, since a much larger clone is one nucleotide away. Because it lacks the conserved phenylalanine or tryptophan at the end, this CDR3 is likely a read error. The CDR3 spells CASSLVGGRAAYEQYL. In DNA form, the CDR3 reads TGCGCCAGCAGCTTGGTTGGTGGGAGGGCCGCCTACGAGCAGTACCTC. V gene TRBV5-1 combines with J gene TRBJ2-7; 7 nucleotides agree with TRBD2. Trimming at V came to 0 bases and at J to 2 bases, leaving 8 bases not matched to a gene. The CDR3 is 16 residues long. Germline V lookup: CDR1 SGHRS, CDR2 YFSETQ.

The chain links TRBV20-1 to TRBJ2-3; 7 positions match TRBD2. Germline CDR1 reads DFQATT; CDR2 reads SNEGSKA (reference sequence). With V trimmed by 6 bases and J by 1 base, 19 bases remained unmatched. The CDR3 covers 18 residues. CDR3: CSAPPSGAGPARTDTQYF. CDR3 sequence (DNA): TGCAGTGCGCCCCCCTCGGGAGCGGGGCCCGCACGCACAGATACGCAGTATTTT.

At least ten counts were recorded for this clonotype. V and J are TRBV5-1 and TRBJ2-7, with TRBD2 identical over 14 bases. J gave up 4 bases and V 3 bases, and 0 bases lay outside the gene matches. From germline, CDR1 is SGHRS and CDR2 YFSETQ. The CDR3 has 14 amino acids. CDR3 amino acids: CASSWTSGGYEQYF. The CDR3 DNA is TGCGCCAGCAGCTGGACTAGCGGGGGGTACGAGCAGTACTTC.

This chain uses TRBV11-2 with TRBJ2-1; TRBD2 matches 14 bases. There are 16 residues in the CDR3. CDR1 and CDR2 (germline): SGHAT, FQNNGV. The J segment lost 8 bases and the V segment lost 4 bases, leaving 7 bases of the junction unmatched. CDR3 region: CASSWTSGGPPHEQFF. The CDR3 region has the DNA TGTGCCAGCAGCTGGACTAGCGGGGGGCCCCCACATGAGCAGTTCTTC.

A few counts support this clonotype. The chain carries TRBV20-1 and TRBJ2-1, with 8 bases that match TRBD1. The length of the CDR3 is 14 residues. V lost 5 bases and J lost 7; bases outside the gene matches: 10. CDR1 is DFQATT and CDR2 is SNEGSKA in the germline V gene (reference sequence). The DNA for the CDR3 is TGCAGTGCTTACCGGGACAGGCGGTTTAATGAGCAGTTCTTC. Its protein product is CSAYRDRRFNEQFF.

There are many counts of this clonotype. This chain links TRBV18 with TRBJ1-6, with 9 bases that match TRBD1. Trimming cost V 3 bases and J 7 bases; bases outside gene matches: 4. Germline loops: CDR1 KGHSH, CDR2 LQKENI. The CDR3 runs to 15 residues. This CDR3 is CASSPSGTGNSPLHF. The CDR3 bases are TGTGCCAGCTCACCGTCCGGGACAGGGAATTCACCCCTCCACTTT.

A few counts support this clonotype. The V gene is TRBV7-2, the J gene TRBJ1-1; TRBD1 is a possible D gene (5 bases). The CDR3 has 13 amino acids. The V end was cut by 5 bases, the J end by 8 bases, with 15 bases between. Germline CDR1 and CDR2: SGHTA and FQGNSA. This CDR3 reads CASSPGAYLEAFF. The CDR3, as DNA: TGTGCCAGCAGCCCCGGGGCGTATTTAGAAGCTTTCTTT.

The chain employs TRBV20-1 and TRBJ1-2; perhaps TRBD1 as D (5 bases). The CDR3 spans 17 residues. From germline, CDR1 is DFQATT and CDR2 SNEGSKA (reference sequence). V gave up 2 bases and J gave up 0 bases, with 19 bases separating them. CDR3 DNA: TGCAGTGCTAGAAAGGCCGGCGGATCAGGGACTAACTATGGCTACACCTTC. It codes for CSARKAGGSGTNYGYTF.

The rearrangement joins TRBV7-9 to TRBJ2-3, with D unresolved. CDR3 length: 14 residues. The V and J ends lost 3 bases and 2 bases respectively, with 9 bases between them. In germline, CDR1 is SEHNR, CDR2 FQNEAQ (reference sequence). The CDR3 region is CASSFGSFTDTQYF. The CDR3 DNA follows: TGTGCCAGCAGCTTTGGGTCCTTCACAGATACGCAGTATTTT.

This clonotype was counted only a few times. The CDR3 spells CASSQGPLEDTQYF. CDR3 DNA sequence: TGCGCCAGCAGCCAAGGACCTTTGGAGGATACGCAGTATTTT. The chain carries TRBV4-1 and TRBJ2-3; D gene uncertain. CDR1 is MGHRA, CDR2 YSYEKL, per germline. The germline V and J ends were trimmed by 1 base and 6 bases, with 11 bases remaining between them. The CDR3 spans 14 residues.

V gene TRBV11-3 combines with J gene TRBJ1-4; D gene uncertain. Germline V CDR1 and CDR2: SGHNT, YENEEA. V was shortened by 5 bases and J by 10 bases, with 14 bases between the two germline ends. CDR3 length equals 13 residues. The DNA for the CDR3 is TGTGCCAGCAGCGTGGGTCCGTGGGGAAAACTGTTTTTT. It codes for CASSVGPWGKLFF.

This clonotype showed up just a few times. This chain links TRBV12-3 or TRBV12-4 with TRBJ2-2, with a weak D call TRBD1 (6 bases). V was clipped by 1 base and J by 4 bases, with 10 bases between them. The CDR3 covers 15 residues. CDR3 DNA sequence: TGTGCCAGCAGTTTAGGGGGGCGTGGCACCGGGGAGCTGTTTTTT. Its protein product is CASSLGGRGTGELFF.

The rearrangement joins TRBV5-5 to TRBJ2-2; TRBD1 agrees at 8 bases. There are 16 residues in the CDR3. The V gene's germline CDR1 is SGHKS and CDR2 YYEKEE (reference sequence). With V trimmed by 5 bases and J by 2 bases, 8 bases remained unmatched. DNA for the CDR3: TGTGCCAGCAGAAGGGACAGGCCTCTTAACACCGGGGAGCTGTTTTTT. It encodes CASRRDRPLNTGELFF.

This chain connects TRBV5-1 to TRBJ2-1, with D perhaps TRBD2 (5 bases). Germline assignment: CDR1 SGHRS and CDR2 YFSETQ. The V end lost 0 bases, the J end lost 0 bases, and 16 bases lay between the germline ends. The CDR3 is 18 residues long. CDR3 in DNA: TGCGCCAGCAGCTTGGGCGGACTCTCCTTCAGCTCCTACAATGAGCAGTTCTTC. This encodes CASSLGGLSFSSYNEQFF.

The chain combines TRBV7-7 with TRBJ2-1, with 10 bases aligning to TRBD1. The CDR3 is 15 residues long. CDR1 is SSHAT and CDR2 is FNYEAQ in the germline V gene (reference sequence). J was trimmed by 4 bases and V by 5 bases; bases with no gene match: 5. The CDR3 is CASSPDRGLYNEQFF. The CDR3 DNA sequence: TGTGCCAGCAGCCCAGACAGGGGGCTTTACAATGAGCAGTTCTTC. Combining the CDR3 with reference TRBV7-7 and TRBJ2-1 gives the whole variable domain GAGVSQSPRYKVTKRGQDVTLRCDPISSHATLYWYQQALGQGPEFLTYFNYEAQPDKSGLPSDRFSAERPEGSISTLTIQRTEQRDSAMYRCASSPDRGLYNEQFFGPGTRLTVL.

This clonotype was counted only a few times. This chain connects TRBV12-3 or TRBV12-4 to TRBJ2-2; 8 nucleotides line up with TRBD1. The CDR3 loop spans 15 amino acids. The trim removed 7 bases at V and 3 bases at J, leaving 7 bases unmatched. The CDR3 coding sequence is TGTGCCAGCACTTTGTTGGGACAGGACACCGGGGAGCTGTTTTTT. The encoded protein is CASTLLGQDTGELFF.

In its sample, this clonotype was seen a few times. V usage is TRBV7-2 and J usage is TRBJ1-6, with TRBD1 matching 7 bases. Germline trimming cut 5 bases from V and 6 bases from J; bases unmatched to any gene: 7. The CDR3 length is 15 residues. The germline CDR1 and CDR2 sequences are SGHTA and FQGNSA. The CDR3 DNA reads TGTGCCAGCAGCGTGGGACAGACCCCTAATTCACCCCTCCACTTT. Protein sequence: CASSVGQTPNSPLHF.

CDR3 sequence reads: CASRGESNYGYTF. DNA of the CDR3: TGTGCCAGCAGAGGGGAGTCTAACTATGGCTACACCTTC. The genes are TRBV5-6 and TRBJ1-2, with D possibly being TRBD1 (5 bases). The CDR3 runs 13 residues. Per the germline V gene, CDR1 is SGHDT and CDR2 is YYEEEE. Trimming took 5 bases from V and 0 from J, leaving 8 bases between them.